This T cell receptor (beta chain) derives from a study of blood T cells in healthy people across ages (dated by TCRdb to between 2014 and 2017). A note on the overall study: In model experiments, roughly one uniquely barcoded TCR beta cDNA molecule per two T cells was captured by template switching. To track age-related changes in TCR beta repertoire diversity, the study relied on deep sequencing normalized with unique cDNA molecular identifiers. The donors were split into four age groups: young (average about 16 years), middle-aged (39), aged (approximately 59) and long-lived (under 90). Donors of different ages were randomly distributed across sequencing lanes to avoid experimental bias. The study analyzed two additional independent replicas of 1 million unique cDNA reads from the same blood draw for two donors, one aged 18 to 30 and one aged 80 or older.

Libraries were prepared through 5' RACE. Sequenced on an Illumina HiSeq 2500. A second PCR of roughly 7 to 11 cycles was performed with a sample-barcoded 5' primer and a J-beta primer mix. Each TCR beta cDNA molecule received a unique molecular identifier from a template-switch 5' adaptor carrying 12 random nucleotides. Each sample yielded at least 3 million CDR3-containing paired-end reads. The Mint cDNA synthesis kit, primed by a TRBC-specific oligonucleotide, was used to synthesize first-strand cDNA from all RNA. After uracil-DNA glycosylase treatment, a first 18-cycle PCR used universal primers M1SS and BC2_uni_R on all cDNA. Regarding the original processing steps: For normalization, 1 million high-quality reads, each with a distinct molecular identifier, were randomly selected from each sample. Instead of being binned into consensus sequences, reads that shared molecular identifiers were thrown out. MiTCR, set to a Q25 quality threshold and the strictest error-elimination algorithm, was used for CDR3 identification, clonotype clustering and error correction. A nonparametric unseen species model with Euler transformation was used to estimate lower-bound total TCR beta diversity. TCRdb ran its own pipeline on the public reads, namely fastp trimming at Q25 and MiXCR clone calling, and kept in-frame beta chains. Merged by CDR3 protein, the rows form single entries marked with the most common genes and DNA. What appears here as the V and J calls and clone size reflects TCRdb's work, not the paper's. The sample table shows roughly 1.5 million distinct CDR3 sequences, and approximately 42% are seen once. The ten most abundant clones make up 4% of the sample.

The CDR3 spans 15 residues, from the cysteine through the phenylalanine. The retained sequence is limited to the CDR3, 45 bases, with the frame set at the first base. Trimming removed 5 bases from V and 5 bases from J, leaving 18 bases between the germline ends. Per the germline V gene, SGHRS is the CDR1 and YFSETQ is the CDR2. The donors were roughly 39 Caucasian individuals from Russia, aged roughly 6 to 90 years, who were systemically healthy. Ten milliliters of peripheral blood were drawn from each donor into EDTA-treated Vacutainer tubes. Ficoll-Paque density-gradient centrifugation was used to isolate PBMCs, with at least 6.5 million per sample. Trizol reagent was used to extract total RNA from the PBMCs, yielding at least 5.5 micrograms per sample. The percentages of naive CD45RAhigh/CD27high T cells were determined by flow cytometry on a PBMC aliquot from every donor. A remark on this clonotype: No antigen is known for it. Base qualities are missing; no much larger clone stands one base away.

Study-wide conclusions, independent of this receptor: As age increased, observed TCR beta diversity per million T cells dropped in a roughly linear way, and a significant reduction was already evident by age 40. Because profiling used bulk unsorted PBMCs, naive and antigen-experienced compartments could not be compared conclusively. Estimates of total diversity based on one million sequenced T cells were regarded as lower bounds and as underestimates. There was a strong correlation between observed TCR beta diversity and the percentage of naive T cells measured by flow cytometry. Donor CMV infection status was unknown, potentially confounding age-related changes in expanded clonotypes. Compared with the aged group, the long-lived group had more naive CD4+ T cells, fewer expanded clones and increased TCR diversity, a pattern suggesting age selection.

This chain joins TRBV5-1 to TRBJ2-3; the D gene is perhaps TRBD1, from 7 matching bases. The sample taken for sequencing was blood. This clonotype was obtained from a woman in her late teens or twenties in good health. The CDR3 sequence is CASSLTGRQGDTQYF. The DNA is as follows: TGCGCCAGCAGTCTGACAGGGAGGCAGGGAGATACGCAGTATTTT.